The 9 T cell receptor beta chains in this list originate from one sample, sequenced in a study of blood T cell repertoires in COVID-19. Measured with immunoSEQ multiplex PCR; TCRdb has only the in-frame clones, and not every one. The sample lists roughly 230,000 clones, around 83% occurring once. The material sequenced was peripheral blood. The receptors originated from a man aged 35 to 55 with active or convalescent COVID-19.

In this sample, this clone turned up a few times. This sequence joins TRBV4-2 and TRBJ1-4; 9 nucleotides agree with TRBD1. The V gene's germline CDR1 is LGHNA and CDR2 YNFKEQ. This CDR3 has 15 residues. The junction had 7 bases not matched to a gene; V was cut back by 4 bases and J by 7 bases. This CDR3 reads CASSPAAGQGEKLFF. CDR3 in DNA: TGTGCCAGCAGCCCGGCCGCGGGACAGGGTGAAAAACTGTTTTTT.

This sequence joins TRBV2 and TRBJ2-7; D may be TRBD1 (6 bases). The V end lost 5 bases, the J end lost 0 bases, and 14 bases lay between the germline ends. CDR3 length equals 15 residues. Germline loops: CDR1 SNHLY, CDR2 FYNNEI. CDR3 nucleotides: TGTGCCAGCAGTCCCAGGACAGCCAGCTCCTACGAGCAGTACTTC. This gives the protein CASSPRTASSYEQYF.

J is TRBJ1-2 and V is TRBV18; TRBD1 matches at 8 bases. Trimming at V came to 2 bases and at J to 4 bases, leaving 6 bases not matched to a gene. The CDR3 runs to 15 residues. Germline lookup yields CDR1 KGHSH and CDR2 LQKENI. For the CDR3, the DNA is TGTGCCAGCTCACCAGAGGGACAGGCCCGCTATGGCTACACCTTC. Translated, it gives CASSPEGQARYGYTF.

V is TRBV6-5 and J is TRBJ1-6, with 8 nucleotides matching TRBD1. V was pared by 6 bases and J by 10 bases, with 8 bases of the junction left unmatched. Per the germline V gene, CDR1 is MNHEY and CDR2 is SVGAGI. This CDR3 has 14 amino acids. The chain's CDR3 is CASRGDRYPSPLHF. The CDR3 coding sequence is TGTGCCAGCAGGGGGGACAGGTACCCCTCACCCCTCCACTTT.

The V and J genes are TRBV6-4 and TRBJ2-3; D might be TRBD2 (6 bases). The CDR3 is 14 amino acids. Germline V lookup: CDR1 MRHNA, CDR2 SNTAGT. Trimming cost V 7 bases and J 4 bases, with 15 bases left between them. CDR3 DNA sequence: TGTGCCAGCACCGCTTGGGGGGACTCAGATACGCAGTATTTT. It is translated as CASTAWGDSDTQYF.

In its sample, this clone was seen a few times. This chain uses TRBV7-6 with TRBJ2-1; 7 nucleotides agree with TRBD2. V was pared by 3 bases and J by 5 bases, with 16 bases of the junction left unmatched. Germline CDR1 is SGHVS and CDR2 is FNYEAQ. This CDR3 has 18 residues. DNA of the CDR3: TGTGCCAGCAGCTTCCCCGCTGCGGGGGAAAGGGACCACAATGAGCAGTTCTTC. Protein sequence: CASSFPAAGERDHNEQFF.

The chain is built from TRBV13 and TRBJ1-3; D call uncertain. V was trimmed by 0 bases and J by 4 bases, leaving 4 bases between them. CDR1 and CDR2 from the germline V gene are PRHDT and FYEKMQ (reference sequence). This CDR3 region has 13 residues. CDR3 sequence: CASSLGQGNTIYF. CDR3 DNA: TGTGCCAGCAGCTTAGGACAGGGAAACACCATATATTTT.

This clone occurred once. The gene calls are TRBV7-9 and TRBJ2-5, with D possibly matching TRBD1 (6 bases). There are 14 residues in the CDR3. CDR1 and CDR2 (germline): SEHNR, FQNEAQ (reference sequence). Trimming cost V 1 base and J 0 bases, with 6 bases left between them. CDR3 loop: CASSLDRDQETQYF. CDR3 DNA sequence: TGTGCCAGCAGCTTAGACAGGGACCAAGAGACCCAGTACTTC. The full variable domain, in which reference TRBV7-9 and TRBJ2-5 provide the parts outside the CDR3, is DTGVSQNPRHKITKRGQNVTFRCDPISEHNRLYWYRQTLGQGPEFLTYFQNEAQLEKSRLLSDRFSAERPKGSFSTLEIQRTEQGDSAMYLCASSLDRDQETQYFGPGTRLLVL.

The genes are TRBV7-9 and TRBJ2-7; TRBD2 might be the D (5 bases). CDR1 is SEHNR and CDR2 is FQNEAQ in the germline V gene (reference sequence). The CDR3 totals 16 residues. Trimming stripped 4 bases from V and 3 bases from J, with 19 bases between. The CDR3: CASSSKDGIGIYEQYF. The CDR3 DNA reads TGTGCCAGCAGCTCCAAGGACGGGATCGGTATCTACGAGCAGTACTTC.